This T cell receptor beta chain was captured by sequencing in a study of control samples from healthy donors and cancer patients (dated by TCRdb to the early 2020s). The library relied on the immunoSEQ multiplex PCR assay. Entries here come from immuneACCESS through TCRdb and include only in-frame sequences with V and J called. Some clones fail to appear in such tables; in the studies checked, an unresolved V gene covers under half of the shortfall, and the cause of the remainder is unknown. The sample yields around 120,000 clones; about 94% were counted once. Roughly 4% of the sample rests with the top ten. The CDR3 runs 15 amino acids, cysteine and phenylalanine included. CDR3 DNA only is kept here, 45 bases in frame from base 1. CDR1 is given as LNHDA and CDR2 as SQIVND, both from the germline V gene (reference sequence). V gives up 2 bases and J gives up 4 bases, and the segment between their germline ends measures 12 bases.

Points on this clone: Its antigen is unknown. No base quality values were provided; no much bigger clone lies one nucleotide off.

The receptor was isolated from a man between 25 and 39 years old in good health. The sequenced material came from blood. The chain couples TRBV19 to TRBJ1-3; TRBD1 might be the D gene, on 5 matching bases. In nucleotides, the sequence is TGTGCCAGTAGTATATCGACAGCGTACGGAAACACCATATATTTT. This sequence encodes CASSISTAYGNTIYF.